One and the same sample provided the 25 T cell receptor beta chains below, sequenced in a study of blood T cell repertoires in COVID-19. Sequencing was performed with immunoSEQ multiplex PCR; in TCRdb, only in-frame clones are kept and a portion is missing. Here the sample spans about 74,000 clones, more than 75% being singletons. The sample was peripheral blood. These receptors originate from a man in his forties or fifties with acute or convalescent COVID-19.

The chain has TRBV2 and TRBJ1-1; D uncertain. CDR1 and CDR2 from the germline V gene are SNHLY and FYNNEI. CDR3 size: 15 residues. The V end was cut by 6 bases, the J end by 2 bases, with 16 bases between. The CDR3 DNA reads as TGTGCCAGCAGCCCCAGACAAACCCGAAACACTGAAGCTTTCTTT. It is translated as CASSPRQTRNTEAFF.

The chain employs TRBV6-2 or TRBV6-3 and TRBJ1-2; possible D gene TRBD1, 5 bases. CDR3 size: 13 residues. V dropped 2 bases and J dropped 4 bases, with 8 bases sitting between them. Looked up from germline, CDR1 is MNHEY and CDR2 is SVGEGT. CDR3 nucleotide sequence: TGTGCCAGCAGTTACGCCAGGGCCTATGGCTACACCTTC. Protein sequence: CASSYARAYGYTF.

The chain links TRBV15 to TRBJ2-1; 7 bases fit TRBD2. The V segment lost 0 bases and the J segment 3 bases; nucleotides outside the gene matches: 2. The V gene's germline CDR1 is LNHNV and CDR2 YYDKDF (reference sequence). CDR3 size: 15 residues. The chain's CDR3 is CATSRDGGNYNEQFF. The CDR3 bases are TGTGCCACCAGCAGAGACGGGGGGAACTACAATGAGCAGTTCTTC.

CDR3 protein: CASSYRGGRYETQYF. Written as DNA, the CDR3 is TGTGCCAGCAGTTACAGGGGGGGCCGATACGAGACCCAGTACTTC. This chain uses TRBV6-5 with TRBJ2-5; perhaps TRBD2 as D (7 bases). V shed 2 bases and J shed 5 bases, with 15 bases lying between them. This CDR3 contains 15 residues. CDR1 is MNHEY and CDR2 is SVGAGI in the germline V gene.

The chain joins TRBV27 to TRBJ2-1, with 10 positions matching TRBD1. Germline lookup yields CDR1 MNHEY and CDR2 SMNVEV (reference sequence). The CDR3 sequence is 17 residues long. V trimming: 6 bases; J trimming: 6 bases; junction bases outside the gene matches: 14. Here the CDR3 reads CASSMGQGPPRSNEQFF. Here the CDR3 DNA reads TGTGCCAGCAGCATGGGACAGGGGCCCCCCAGGAGCAATGAGCAGTTCTTC.

This clone was detected only once. V is TRBV28 and J is TRBJ2-3, with D possibly TRBD1 on 6 matching bases. The CDR3 loop spans 13 amino acids. The germline V and J ends were trimmed by 6 bases and 3 bases, with 10 bases remaining between them. Germline V lookup: CDR1 MDHEN, CDR2 SYDVKM. As DNA, the CDR3 is TGTGCCAGCAGCATCCAGGGGACAGATACGCAGTATTTT. It yields the protein CASSIQGTDTQYF.

The chain uses TRBV5-1 and TRBJ2-3; D unresolved. The CDR3 spans 15 residues. CDR1 and CDR2 from the germline V gene are SGHRS and YFSETQ. Trimming pared 1 base from V and 2 bases from J, leaving 11 bases between. CDR3 bases: TGCGCCAGCAGCTTGACAGCCTCCTTCACAGATACGCAGTATTTT. Its translation is CASSLTASFTDTQYF.

The chain employs TRBV30 and TRBJ2-1; D is undetermined. This CDR3 comprises 11 residues. The germline V and J ends were trimmed by 0 bases and 10 bases, with 7 bases remaining between them. Germline V gene data show CDR1 as GTSNPN and CDR2 as SVGIG (reference sequence). The chain's CDR3 is CAWSVAAEQFF. The DNA of the CDR3 is TGTGCCTGGAGTGTCGCAGCGGAGCAGTTCTTC.

The J gene is TRBJ2-3, the V gene TRBV7-3, with 8 bases identical to TRBD1. V trimming: 3 bases; J trimming: 2 bases; junction bases outside the gene matches: 1. CDR1 and CDR2 from the germline V gene are SGHTA and FQGTGA. CDR3 length: 14 residues. CDR3: CASSLTGDTDTQYF. CDR3 in DNA: TGTGCCAGCAGCTTGACAGGGGACACAGATACGCAGTATTTT.

The V and J genes are TRBV28 and TRBJ2-1; the match to TRBD2 covers 10 bases. CDR1 is MDHEN, CDR2 SYDVKM, per germline. The CDR3 is 17 amino acids. The V gene end was trimmed by 4 bases and the J gene end by 2 bases; junction bases not matched to a gene: 8. The CDR3 coding sequence is TGTGCCAGCAGTTCCAGGACTAGCGGATTCGCCTACAATGAGCAGTTCTTC. Its protein product is CASSSRTSGFAYNEQFF.

The chain has TRBV14 and TRBJ2-5; TRBD2 matches 8 bases. V lost 1 base and J lost 5; bases outside the gene matches: 0. The germline V gene encodes CDR1 SGHDN and CDR2 FVKESK. This CDR3 is 13 amino acids long. CDR3 region: CASSQGLAETQYF. The CDR3 DNA follows: TGTGCCAGCAGCCAAGGACTAGCGGAGACCCAGTACTTC.

Concerning this clone: At one of its ends the junction is not consistent with the germline gene, which may arise from a read error. J is TRBJ2-2 and V is TRBV7-2; D perhaps matches TRBD2 (5 bases). Per germline, CDR1 SGHTA and CDR2 FQGNSA. The CDR3 length is 14 residues. This chain's CDR3 is CASSPELGSGEQFF. For the CDR3, the DNA is TGTGCCAGCAGCCCAGAACTGGGCTCCGGGGAGCAGTTTTTT. The full variable domain, its missing parts supplied by reference TRBV7-2 and TRBJ2-2, is GAGVSQSPSNKVTEKGKDVELRCDPISGHTALYWYRQSLGQGLEFLIYFQGNSAPDKSGLPSDRFSAERTGGSVSTLTIQRTQQEDSAVYLCASSPELGSGEQFFGEGSRLTVL.

CDR3 residues: CAIKGTGSNSPLHF. CDR3 coding DNA: TGTGCCATCAAAGGGACAGGGTCTAATTCACCCCTCCACTTT. The rearrangement joins TRBV10-3 to TRBJ1-6, with 9 bases aligning to TRBD1. The germline gives CDR1 ENHRY, CDR2 SYGVKD. This CDR3 contains 14 residues. J gave up 6 bases and V 7 bases, and 4 bases lay outside the gene matches.

The chain couples TRBV9 to TRBJ1-6; maybe TRBD1 (6 bases). CDR3 length: 15 amino acids. Germline CDR1 SGDLS, CDR2 YYNGEE. V was trimmed by 4 bases and J by 4 bases, leaving 12 bases between them. CDR3 nucleotide sequence: TGTGCCAGCAGCCAGGGGACACTTTATAATTCACCCCTCCACTTT. Protein sequence: CASSQGTLYNSPLHF.

Only one count was recorded for this clone. Within the sample, other DNA sequences also encode this same CDR3. The CDR3 sequence is CASSPPSSYEQYV. The DNA of the CDR3 is TGTGCCAGCTCCCCTCCGAGCTCCTACGAGCAGTACGTC. The rearrangement links TRBV18 to TRBJ2-7, with D unresolved. V was pared by 6 bases and J by 0 bases, with 9 bases between. CDR1 is KGHSH, CDR2 LQKENI, per germline. CDR3 length: 13 amino acids.

V and J are TRBV11-3 and TRBJ2-1, with 9 bases fitting TRBD2. Germline V gene data show CDR1 as SGHNT and CDR2 as YENEEA. This CDR3 is built from 14 residues. V shed 1 base, J shed 7 bases, and the junction held 2 bases outside the gene matches. The CDR3 bases are TGTGCCAGCAGCTTAGTTGCGGGGGGGAATGAGCAGTTCTTC. It specifies CASSLVAGGNEQFF.

V gene TRBV5-1 combines with J gene TRBJ2-5; 11 bases line up with TRBD2. The CDR3 has 15 residues. V gave up 4 bases and J gave up 5 bases; unmatched junction bases: 7. Germline V gene sequence: CDR1 SGHRS, CDR2 YFSETQ. CDR3 DNA: TGCGCCAGCAGCCAAACTAGCGGGGGCGCGGAGACCCAGTACTTC. Translation: CASSQTSGGAETQYF.

The V call is TRBV7-8, the J call TRBJ1-5; a possible D gene is TRBD1 (6 bases). Germline V gene lookup returns CDR1 SGHVS and CDR2 FQNEAQ. V was clipped by 5 bases and J by 7 bases, with 15 bases between them. The CDR3 runs to 14 residues. For the CDR3, the DNA is TGTGCCAGCAGCCCGGGGGGGCCAGGGCAGCCCCAGCATTTT. This codes for CASSPGGPGQPQHF.

The genes are TRBV6-5 and TRBJ2-2; D is unclear. CDR3 length: 14 residues. V lost 5 bases to trimming and J lost 4 bases, with 11 bases between them. Germline V gene data show CDR1 as MNHEY and CDR2 as SVGAGI. This CDR3 reads CASSRSSGTGELFF. For the CDR3, the DNA is TGTGCCAGCAGTCGGTCCTCGGGCACCGGGGAGCTGTTTTTT.

The CDR3 here is CASSYGQHQPQHF. In DNA form, the CDR3 reads TGTGCCAGCAGTTACGGGCAGCATCAGCCCCAGCATTTT. The chain uses TRBV6-5 and TRBJ1-5, with D hard to call. This CDR3 comprises 13 residues. Trimming left V 2 bases short and J 5 bases short, with 7 bases between. CDR1 is MNHEY, CDR2 SVGAGI, per germline.

The table lists this clone with a count of one. V usage is TRBV4-2 and J usage is TRBJ2-7; 9 bases line up with TRBD2. The CDR3 length is 15 residues. The trim removed 0 bases at V and 7 bases at J, leaving 7 bases unmatched. CDR1 and CDR2 from the germline V gene are LGHNA and YNFKEQ. The DNA of the CDR3 is TGTGCCAGCAGCCAAGATAGTAGCGGGGGTGGAGAGCAGTACGTC. Its protein is CASSQDSSGGGEQYV.

The chain employs TRBV18 and TRBJ2-3; D is perhaps TRBD2 (6 bases). V was cut by 3 bases and J by 6 bases, with 13 bases left in between. The germline gives CDR1 KGHSH, CDR2 LQKENI. CDR3 length: 14 amino acids. CDR3 region: CASSPGLGRDTQYF. The CDR3 DNA follows: TGTGCCAGCTCACCGGGACTGGGTAGGGATACGCAGTATTTT.

The rearrangement links TRBV10-2 to TRBJ1-4; 9 positions match TRBD1. Germline CDR1 WSHSY, CDR2 SAAADI. CDR3 length: 14 residues. V lost 6 bases to trimming and J lost 8 bases; unmatched junction nucleotides: 7. The CDR3 nucleotides read TGCGCCAGCAGCGCCGGGACAGGGCGAGAAAAACTGTTTTTT. This encodes CASSAGTGREKLFF.

The chain recombines TRBV29-1 with TRBJ2-1; TRBD1 aligns across 10 bases. This CDR3 has 13 residues. Germline assignment: CDR1 SQVTM and CDR2 ANQGSEA. J lost 5 bases, V lost 7 bases, and 5 bases had no gene match. The chain's CDR3 is CSASGQGNNEQFF. The CDR3 DNA follows: TGCAGCGCCTCGGGACAGGGGAACAATGAGCAGTTCTTC.

The CDR3 nucleotides read TGTGCCTGGAAGGGACAGGGGCCAGGGACCCAGTACTTC. Translation gives CAWKGQGPGTQYF. V usage is TRBV30 and J usage is TRBJ2-5; 10 bases are a match to TRBD1. The CDR3 contains 13 residues. The germline gives CDR1 GTSNPN, CDR2 SVGIG (reference sequence). Trimming at V came to 4 bases and at J to 7 bases, leaving 6 bases not matched to a gene.